The 30 T cell receptor beta chains below all came from one sample that was sequenced in a study of T cells after yellow fever vaccination (dated by TCRdb to about 2019). Library preparation used 5' RACE. TCRdb names Illumina NovaSeq 6000 as the instrument used. TCRdb trimmed the raw reads at Q25, called clones with MiXCR and kept productive beta chains. Identical CDR3 proteins give one entry, which carries the most common genes and DNA. This sample has 120,000 or so distinct CDR3 sequences in its table, and about 15% of those were observed once. In total, the top ten clones hold around 46% of the sample. Taken with the paper, the label for treatment or condition translates to: live attenuated yellow fever vaccine strain. Sequenced material: CD8+ T cells sorted from PBMCs, taken 5 days after the yellow fever booster vaccination. The receptors stem from a man younger than 35 who received the YFV17D yellow fever vaccine.

There are a few counts of this clonotype. The chain joins TRBV12-5 to TRBJ1-1; 7 positions match TRBD1. This CDR3 region has 17 residues. Germline-derived CDR1 and CDR2 are LGHNT and FRNRAP. J was trimmed by 3 bases and V by 2 bases; bases with no gene match: 12. DNA for the CDR3: TGTGCTAGTGGTTTGAGCCAGGGGGACTTTGGGTACACTGAAGCTTTCTTT. Translation: CASGLSQGDFGYTEAFF.

The chain employs TRBV19 and TRBJ2-1; TRBD1 is a possible D gene (6 bases). This CDR3 has 14 amino acids. Germline V CDR1 and CDR2: LNHDA, SQIVND (reference sequence). Trimming shortened V by 2 bases and J by 7 bases, and 12 bases separated the two germline ends. The CDR3 nucleotides are TGTGCCAGTAGTATAACAGGGTCGGGGAATGAGCAGTTCTTC. Protein product: CASSITGSGNEQFF.

The chain is built from TRBV11-2 and TRBJ2-7; TRBD2 aligns across 7 bases. V gave up 6 bases and J gave up 2 bases; unmatched junction bases: 13. Germline CDR1 is SGHAT and CDR2 is FQNNGV. CDR3 size: 16 residues. In DNA, the CDR3 is TGTGCCAGCAGGATGGGAGGGTTGGGGAGAACCTACGAGCAGTACTTC. It is translated as CASRMGGLGRTYEQYF.

There are a few counts of this clonotype. The rearrangement uses TRBV7-9 and TRBJ2-1; D may be TRBD2 (5 bases). V was shortened by 5 bases and J by 12 bases, with 14 bases between the two germline ends. This CDR3 is 12 amino acids long. Germline lookup yields CDR1 SEHNR and CDR2 FQNEAQ (reference sequence). The CDR3 sequence: CASSDDTGGQFF. The DNA for the CDR3 is TGTGCCAGCAGCGATGACACCGGAGGGCAGTTCTTC.

In its sample, this clonotype was seen a few times. The chain joins TRBV4-1 to TRBJ1-1, with 9 bases matching TRBD1. The CDR3 runs 16 residues. CDR1 is MGHRA and CDR2 is YSYEKL in the germline V gene. Trimming took 3 bases from V and 6 from J; bases not matched to a gene: 11. The CDR3 sequence: CASSHQLSDRGAEAFF. CDR3 nucleotide sequence: TGCGCCAGCAGCCACCAACTTTCGGACAGGGGTGCTGAAGCTTTCTTT.

Comment on this clonotype: At one boundary the junction diverges from the germline segment, which might be a read error. The rearrangement uses TRBV9 and TRBJ2-1; a weak D match, TRBD1 (8 bases). Germline assignment: CDR1 SGDLS and CDR2 YYNGEE. This CDR3 region has 15 residues. The CDR3 DNA follows: TGTGCCAGCAGCTGGAGGGGGGGGGACAGGACCTCCGCGTCGTTC. Its translation is CASSWRGGDRTSASF.

This rearrangement joins TRBV6-5 to TRBJ2-7; D tentatively fits TRBD1 or TRBD2 (5 bases each). This CDR3 region has 14 residues. Germline V gene sequence: CDR1 MNHEY, CDR2 SVGAGI. V lost 10 bases and J lost 1, with 17 bases in between. CDR3 loop: CATKGTGTSYEQYF. The DNA for the CDR3 is TGTGCCACCAAAGGGACGGGAACTTCCTACGAGCAGTACTTC.

This clonotype was observed a few times. The rearrangement joins TRBV20-1 to TRBJ1-2; D is unresolved. V shed 5 bases and J shed 3 bases, with 10 bases lying between them. Germline CDR1 DFQATT, CDR2 SNEGSKA (reference sequence). The CDR3 has 12 amino acids. The CDR3 region has the DNA TGCAGTGCTGGTAAAAGGGACTATGGCTACACCTTC. Translation gives CSAGKRDYGYTF.

This sequence joins TRBV19 and TRBJ1-2; 11 nucleotides line up with TRBD1. Unmatched junction bases numbered 14, after V lost 3 bases and J lost 8 bases. CDR3 length: 17 residues. Per the germline V gene, CDR1 is LNHDA and CDR2 is SQIVND (reference sequence). CDR3 loop: CASSMIISDRGLEGYTF. The DNA for the CDR3 is TGTGCCAGTAGTATGATTATTTCGGACAGGGGGCTCGAAGGCTACACCTTC.

This clonotype was picked up a small number of times. CDR3 region: CASSLYLGEGFLPEAFF. The DNA of the CDR3 is TGCGCCAGCAGCCTGTACCTCGGGGAGGGGTTTCTCCCTGAAGCTTTCTTT. J is TRBJ1-1 and V is TRBV4-1; D might be TRBD1 (5 bases). The CDR3 sequence is 17 residues long. Germline V gene data show CDR1 as MGHRA and CDR2 as YSYEKL. V lost 4 bases and J lost 6, with 24 bases in between.

The sample holds a few counts of this clonotype. This sequence joins TRBV6-6 and TRBJ2-7; D is perhaps TRBD1 (5 bases). In germline, CDR1 is MNHNY, CDR2 SVGAGI (reference sequence). This CDR3 is built from 13 residues. V lost 5 bases and J 2 bases, leaving 10 bases between the germline ends. The CDR3 loop reads CASSRQTAYEQYV. The DNA for the CDR3 is TGTGCCAGCAGTCGACAGACAGCCTACGAGCAGTACGTC.

The CDR3 reads CASSPPFQVNNEQFF. In DNA form, the CDR3 reads TGTGCCAGCAGCCCCCCGTTTCAGGTCAACAATGAGCAGTTCTTC. This sequence joins TRBV7-9 and TRBJ2-1; no definite D call. V dropped 5 bases and J dropped 5 bases, with 16 bases sitting between them. The CDR3 runs to 15 residues. Germline CDR1 SEHNR, CDR2 FQNEAQ (reference sequence).

This sequence joins TRBV20-1 and TRBJ2-1; weak D call: TRBD1 (6 bases). The length of the CDR3 is 12 residues. Germline CDR1 DFQATT, CDR2 SNEGSKA (reference sequence). The V gene lost 1 base and the J gene lost 11 bases, with 12 bases spanning the gap. The CDR3, as DNA: TGCAGTGCTAGAGGCCCTGGGGGCCAGCAGTTCTTC. It encodes CSARGPGGQQFF.

V is TRBV6-1 and J is TRBJ2-2; D is possibly TRBD2 (6 bases). The CDR3 has 19 residues. Germline lookup yields CDR1 MNHNS and CDR2 SASEGT. V was shortened by 5 bases and J by 0 bases, with 22 bases between the two germline ends. CDR3 protein: CASSWGSRGGLANTGELFF. The CDR3 coding sequence is TGTGCCAGCAGTTGGGGCTCGCGGGGTGGCCTCGCGAACACCGGGGAGCTGTTTTTT.

This clonotype turned up a few times. The chain combines TRBV6-2 or TRBV6-3 with TRBJ1-5; no definite D call. The CDR3 is 14 residues long. Germline CDR1 and CDR2: MNHEY and SVGEGT. Trimming cost V 4 bases and J 1 base, with 8 bases left between them. The CDR3 DNA sequence: TGTGCCAGCAGTTTTCAGGCGAGCAATCAGCCCCAGCATTTT. Translated: CASSFQASNQPQHF.

This clonotype was counted between two and nine times. CDR3 DNA sequence: TGTGCCAGCAGAGGGAATGCGGGGATCAATGAGCAGTTCTTC. This codes for CASRGNAGINEQFF. The chain has TRBV10-3 and TRBJ2-1; tentative D call: TRBD2 (6 bases). V lost 10 bases and J lost 6, with 19 bases in between. CDR1 is ENHRY and CDR2 is SYGVKD in the germline V gene. The length of the CDR3 is 14 residues.

This chain connects TRBV12-3 or TRBV12-4 to TRBJ1-5, with D uncertain. Trimming left V 6 bases short and J 0 bases short, with 12 bases between. The CDR3 sequence is 15 residues long. CDR3 bases: TGTGCCAGCAGGACTCTCGGGGATAGCAATCAGCCCCAGCATTTT. Translating it yields CASRTLGDSNQPQHF.

The V and J genes are TRBV4-1 and TRBJ1-3; D gene ambiguous. With 7 bases removed from V and 0 bases from J, the gap between germline ends came to 10 bases. The CDR3 runs 14 residues. In germline, CDR1 is MGHRA, CDR2 YSYEKL. Here the CDR3 DNA reads TGCGCCAGCACCGCGACCTTCTCTGGAAACACCATATATTTT. This gives the protein CASTATFSGNTIYF.

The chain combines TRBV5-6 with TRBJ2-7, with 7 bases identical to TRBD1. Germline V gives CDR1 SGHDT, CDR2 YYEEEE. The ends lost 1 base at V and 2 bases at J; junction bases unmatched: 9. This CDR3 is 16 amino acids long. The CDR3 DNA sequence: TGTGCCAGCAGCTTGAGGTTCGGGACAGTCCCCTACGAGCAGTACTTC. It encodes CASSLRFGTVPYEQYF.

The V gene is TRBV6-1, the J gene TRBJ2-5; D not certain. Trimming pared 3 bases from V and 7 bases from J, leaving 9 bases between. Per germline, CDR1 MNHNS and CDR2 SASEGT. This CDR3 has 12 amino acids. The CDR3 region is CASSEWIGTQYF. The CDR3, as DNA: TGTGCCAGCAGTGAGTGGATAGGGACCCAGTACTTC.

The chain employs TRBV18 and TRBJ2-2; 8 bases map to TRBD2. V shed 2 bases and J 0 bases; nucleotides not matched to a gene: 8. The germline V gene has CDR1 KGHSH and CDR2 LQKENI. The CDR3 loop spans 18 amino acids. The CDR3 coding sequence is TGTGCCAGCTCACCAGGTCTTGCGGGGGGAGCGAACACCGGGGAGCTGTTTTTT. Protein sequence: CASSPGLAGGANTGELFF.

This clonotype was recorded a few times. The CDR3 sequence: CSVDSLGEQFF. The CDR3 nucleotides are TGCAGCGTTGATAGTCTCGGAGAGCAGTTCTTC. J is TRBJ2-1 and V is TRBV29-1; D unclear. Germline loops: CDR1 SQVTM, CDR2 ANQGSEA. The V end lost 3 bases, the J end lost 10 bases, and 10 bases lay between the germline ends. The CDR3 runs to 11 residues.

This clonotype has only one observation. V is TRBV7-6 and J is TRBJ2-2; the match to TRBD2 covers 7 bases. Germline V gene data show CDR1 as SGHVS and CDR2 as FNYEAQ. The length of the CDR3 is 15 residues. The ends lost 5 bases at V and 5 bases at J; junction bases unmatched: 8. CDR3 sequence: CASSLKVGLTGELFF. CDR3 nucleotide sequence: TGTGCCAGCAGCCTAAAAGTGGGACTAACCGGGGAGCTGTTTTTT.

This clonotype appeared a few times. The chain carries TRBV6-5 and TRBJ2-5, with 13 bases matching TRBD2. The CDR3 is 17 residues long. With V trimmed by 1 base and J by 4 bases, 6 bases remained unmatched. The germline gives CDR1 MNHEY, CDR2 SVGAGI. The CDR3 DNA is TGTGCCAGCAGTTACTACGTGACTAGCGGGGGGCGAGAGACCCAGTACTTC. Translated: CASSYYVTSGGRETQYF.

This clonotype was seen a few times. The J gene is TRBJ1-1, the V gene TRBV10-2, with D unresolved. Per the germline V gene, CDR1 is WSHSY and CDR2 is SAAADI. V lost 6 bases to trimming and J lost 4 bases, with 9 bases between them. There are 12 residues in the CDR3. CDR3 amino acids: CASRSGFTEAFF. The CDR3 bases are TGCGCCAGCAGATCCGGATTCACTGAAGCTTTCTTT.

The chain has TRBV4-2 and TRBJ2-5; 8 bases agree with TRBD1. Germline trimming cut 4 bases from V and 2 bases from J; bases unmatched to any gene: 6. This CDR3 is built from 15 residues. Per the germline V gene, CDR1 is LGHNA and CDR2 is YNFKEQ. As DNA, the CDR3 is TGTGCCAGCAGCCCCGGTGGGACAGGTCAAGAGACCCAGTACTTC. As protein: CASSPGGTGQETQYF.

There are a few counts of this clonotype. The V gene is TRBV5-5, the J gene TRBJ2-7; 10 nucleotides match TRBD1. CDR3 length equals 15 residues. V shed 0 bases, J shed 5 bases, and the junction held 5 bases outside the gene matches. Germline V gene data show CDR1 as SGHKS and CDR2 as YYEKEE (reference sequence). The CDR3, as DNA: TGTGCCAGCAGCTTGGTTCGGACAGGGGGACACGAGCAGTACGTC. Translating gives CASSLVRTGGHEQYV.

V gene TRBV10-1 combines with J gene TRBJ2-3; possibly TRBD2 for D (6 bases). Germline loops: CDR1 WNHNN, CDR2 SYGVQD (reference sequence). The CDR3 is 17 amino acids. The ends were cut back, 0 bases at V and 0 bases at J, with 13 bases in the middle. The CDR3 reads CASSESTRAGSTDTQYF. DNA of the CDR3: TGCGCCAGCAGTGAGTCGACTCGAGCGGGCAGCACAGATACGCAGTATTTT.

This clonotype was seen ten or more times. This sequence joins TRBV9 and TRBJ2-3; D gene uncertain. CDR3 length: 13 residues. In germline, CDR1 is SGDLS, CDR2 YYNGEE. Trimming cost V 4 bases and J 4 bases, with 10 bases left between them. CDR3 sequence: CASSPSLADTQYF. CDR3 DNA: TGTGCCAGCAGCCCTTCACTGGCAGATACGCAGTATTTT.

The chain carries TRBV28 and TRBJ2-7; TRBD2 is a possible D gene (6 bases). Trimming took 8 bases from V and 4 from J, leaving 21 bases between them. CDR3 length: 15 residues. The germline V gene has CDR1 MDHEN and CDR2 SYDVKM. The CDR3 loop reads CASQTPRGNPYEQYV. CDR3 DNA sequence: TGTGCCAGCCAAACACCCCGGGGGAACCCTTACGAGCAGTACGTC.